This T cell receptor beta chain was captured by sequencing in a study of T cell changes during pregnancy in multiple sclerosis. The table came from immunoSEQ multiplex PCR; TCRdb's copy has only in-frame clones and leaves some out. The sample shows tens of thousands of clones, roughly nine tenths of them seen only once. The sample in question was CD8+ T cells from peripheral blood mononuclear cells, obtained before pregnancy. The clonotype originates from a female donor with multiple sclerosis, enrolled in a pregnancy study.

This chain's CDR3 is CSAWDSANYGYTF. In DNA form, the CDR3 reads TGCAGCGCCTGGGACAGCGCTAACTATGGCTACACCTTC. The chain recombines TRBV29-1 with TRBJ1-2; 7 nucleotides align to TRBD1. The V gene's germline CDR1 is SQVTM and CDR2 ANQGSEA. CDR3 length: 13 amino acids. V shed 7 bases and J 0 bases; nucleotides not matched to a gene: 5.